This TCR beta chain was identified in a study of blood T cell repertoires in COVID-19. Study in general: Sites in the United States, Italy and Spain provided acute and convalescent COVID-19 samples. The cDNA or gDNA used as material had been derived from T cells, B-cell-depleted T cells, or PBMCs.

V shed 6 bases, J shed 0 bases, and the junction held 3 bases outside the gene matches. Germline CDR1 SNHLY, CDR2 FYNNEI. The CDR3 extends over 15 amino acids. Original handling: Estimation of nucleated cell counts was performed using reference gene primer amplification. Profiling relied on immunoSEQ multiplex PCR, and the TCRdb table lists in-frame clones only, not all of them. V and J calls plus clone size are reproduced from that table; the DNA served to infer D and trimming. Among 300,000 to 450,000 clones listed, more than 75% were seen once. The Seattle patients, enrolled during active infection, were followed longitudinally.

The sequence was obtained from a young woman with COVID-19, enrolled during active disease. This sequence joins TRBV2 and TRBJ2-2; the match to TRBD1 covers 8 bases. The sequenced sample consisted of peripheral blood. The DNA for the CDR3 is TGTGCCAGCAGGGGGACAGGATCGAACACCGGGGAGCTGTTTTTT. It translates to CASRGTGSNTGELFF.